This record covers a single T cell receptor beta chain. Its antigen is not known. TCRdb fed the 5' RACE reads into MiXCR, producing one record per CDR3 protein. The data contain a few hundred thousand distinct CDR3 sequences, approximately 24% of them singletons. The CDR3 extends over 12 amino acids. Germline V lookup: CDR1 LGHDT, CDR2 YNNKEL (reference sequence). Trimming pared 5 bases from V and 12 bases from J, leaving 17 bases between. This sample was included in a study of identical twins. Study-wide results and limits: Analyses of zero insertions could, in part, be confounded by invariant MAIT and iNKT cells.

Separately, the same data were catalogued under a study of T cells expressing NK-cell markers. According to that study: TCR beta repertoires came from sorted CD3+CD56+NKG2C+, CD3+CD56+NKG2C- and CD3+CD56-NKG2C+ T cells. An anti-gamma-delta TCR antibody restricted sorting to alpha-beta TCR T cells in several experiments. Evidence did not settle whether expanded NKG2C+ T cell clones targeted HCMV.

The clonotype originates from a woman in her late teens or twenties in good health. Sequencing used CD4+ T cells sorted from blood. The V and J genes are TRBV3-1 and TRBJ2-7, with D tentatively TRBD2 (5 bases). CDR3 sequence reads: CASSFPFERLYF. DNA for the CDR3: TGTGCCAGCAGCTTCCCATTCGAGCGGTTGTACTTC.